This T cell receptor beta chain was recorded in a study of blood T cell repertoires in COVID-19. Looking at the study overall: The United States, Italy and Spain supplied acute and convalescent COVID-19 samples. The cDNA or gDNA used as material had been derived from T cells, B-cell-depleted T cells, or PBMCs.

The sample holds one count of this clone. Enrolment of Seattle patients took place during active infection, and they were followed longitudinally. In the source study's methods: Reference gene primer amplification gave nucleated cell count estimates. The data were produced by immunoSEQ multiplex PCR, yet TCRdb's version contains in-frame clones alone and is incomplete. That table gives V, J and clone size, and the DNA gave D and trimming. Among around 50,000 clones listed, 82% were seen once. The sequence was collected from an elderly man with COVID-19, enrolled during active disease. Sequencing was done on a sample of peripheral blood.

Here the CDR3 reads CASSPRTGRTDEQYF. DNA for the CDR3: TGTGCCAGCTCACCCAGGACAGGGCGAACAGACGAGCAGTACTTC. The V call is TRBV18, the J call TRBJ2-7; 8 bases are shared with TRBD1. Looked up from germline, CDR1 is KGHSH and CDR2 is LQKENI. The CDR3 totals 15 residues. Trimming at V came to 3 bases and at J to 5 bases, leaving 9 bases not matched to a gene.